This is a list of T cell receptor beta chains from one sample in a study of blood T cell repertoires in COVID-19. Libraries were prepared by immunoSEQ multiplex PCR; TCRdb keeps only in-frame clonotypes and omits some of them. The sample has more than 250,000 clones, under 90% seen once. Sequencing input: peripheral blood. The origin of the receptors is a human donor in a cohort sampled during active COVID-19. CDR3s leave out the opening cysteine and the closing phenylalanine or tryptophan. Each record gives: CDR3 length, D gene, clone size, V gene, J gene, CDR3 protein. D genes are given only for firm matches. Expanded clones are given a class, and other clones once, few, many or no size at all.

>12|NA|NA|TRBV6-1|TRBJ2-7
ASSEADSSYEQY
>13|NA|NA|TRBV7-9|TRBJ1-6
ASSFAGNYNSPLH
>14|NA|NA|TRBV5-1|TRBJ1-6
ASSLTESSYNSPLH
>11|TRBD2|NA|TRBV2|TRBJ2-1
ASASGVYNEQF
>11|NA|few|TRBV14|TRBJ2-5
ASSRAGWETQY
>12|NA|NA|TRBV28|TRBJ1-1
ASSFIRGSTEAF
>13|TRBD1|NA|TRBV4-3|TRBJ2-3
ASSLQGAQTDTQY
>12|NA|NA|TRBV7-2|TRBJ2-5
ASSLAGPKETQY
>16|TRBD2|NA|TRBV3-1/TRBV3-2|TRBJ2-2
ASSRGLAGSGRTGELF
>9|NA|NA|TRBV29-1|TRBJ2-3
SVESPDTQY
>10|NA|NA|TRBV12-3/TRBV12-4|TRBJ2-7
ASSLAEGEQY
>15|TRBD2|NA|TRBV6-2/TRBV6-3|TRBJ2-1
ASSYSTGLADLGEQF
>13|NA|once|TRBV6-5|TRBJ2-3
ASSYSGVTGDTQY
>14|TRBD1|once|TRBV5-8|TRBJ1-5
ASSLWGQGEHQPQH
>13|TRBD1|NA|TRBV9|TRBJ1-1
ASSVGGTGITEAF
>11|TRBD2|NA|TRBV19|TRBJ2-7
ASSLTSGGEQY
>13|NA|NA|TRBV7-2|TRBJ1-2
ASSYRGGAIYGYT
>12|NA|NA|TRBV7-9|TRBJ2-7
ASSLTAGSYEQY
>14|NA|NA|TRBV10-1|TRBJ2-2
ASSESVGANTGELF
>14|TRBD1|NA|TRBV18|TRBJ1-1
ASSPTTGLMNTEAF
>11|NA|NA|TRBV7-9|TRBJ1-2
ASSLDPQGRYT
>13|TRBD2|NA|TRBV10-3|TRBJ2-5
AISKSPGGGETQY
>14|NA|NA|TRBV6-2/TRBV6-3|TRBJ2-5
ASSTFAGARGETQY
>11|TRBD2|NA|TRBV10-3|TRBJ2-7
AAKGLAGSEQY
>13|TRBD2|once|TRBV2|TRBJ2-1
ASRALAGGRDEQF
>16|NA|NA|TRBV18|TRBJ1-1
ASSPQGQTKGMNTEAF
>13|TRBD2|NA|TRBV5-5|TRBJ2-1
ASSFGGASYNEQF
>18|NA|NA|TRBV21-1|TRBJ2-7
ASSKYGRQVSLWGSYEQY
>14|NA|once|TRBV6-6|TRBJ1-4
ASSYSSDFLNEKLF
>11|NA|few|TRBV5-6|TRBJ2-7
ASSLWGPYEQY
>13|NA|NA|TRBV19|TRBJ1-5
ASSPQAGVNQPQH
>13|NA|NA|TRBV6-6|TRBJ2-5
ASSDRGHVAGTQY
>10|NA|NA|TRBV7-2|TRBJ2-7
ASSLVGVEQY
>12|TRBD1|few|TRBV7-9|TRBJ1-2
ASRRTGGADGYT
>12|TRBD1|NA|TRBV11-3|TRBJ2-1
ASSSLNRGDEQF
>10|TRBD2|NA|TRBV11-2|TRBJ2-1
ASSLGGGEQF
>14|NA|NA|TRBV7-9|TRBJ2-1
ASSLGSGGEGNEQF
>15|NA|NA|TRBV6-1|TRBJ2-3
ASSVNRGGAGTDTQY
>13|TRBD2|NA|TRBV3-1/TRBV3-2|TRBJ2-1
ASSHPSGVYNEQF
>13|TRBD2|NA|TRBV5-1|TRBJ2-1
ASSPLAGGPSEQF
>12|NA|NA|TRBV3-1/TRBV3-2|TRBJ2-5
ASSQCGQQETQY
>11|NA|NA|TRBV29-1|TRBJ2-1
SVPPGGGNEQF
>14|NA|NA|TRBV7-7|TRBJ2-5
ASSLASPGAGETQY
>11|TRBD1|NA|TRBV18|TRBJ2-1
ASSPDRSNEQF
>15|TRBD2|NA|TRBV12-5|TRBJ2-1
ASGFPAGGPLNNEQF
>12|NA|NA|TRBV6-5|TRBJ2-3
ASSHLGGRDTQY
>12|NA|NA|TRBV7-9|TRBJ1-1
ASNPRGAATEAF
>13|TRBD1|few|TRBV2|TRBJ2-4
ASSEDRGLVNIQY
>10|NA|once|TRBV29-1|TRBJ1-5
SVGQYGQPQH
>12|TRBD2|many|TRBV7-3|TRBJ2-7
ASSSVAGGYEQY
>13|NA|NA|TRBV19|TRBJ1-5
ANSIGSLLVQPQH
>12|NA|NA|TRBV19|TRBJ1-5
ASSIVQGNQPQH
>13|NA|NA|TRBV5-1|TRBJ1-5
ASSSTPGLNQPQH
>13|NA|NA|TRBV6-4|TRBJ2-2
ASSRDFPNTGELF
>13|NA|NA|TRBV3-1/TRBV3-2|TRBJ1-1
ASSPDGLPRTEAF
>12|NA|few|TRBV9|TRBJ2-3
ASSALGTTDTQY
>15|TRBD2|NA|TRBV4-2|TRBJ2-1
ASSRESGGGTYNEQF
>12|NA|NA|TRBV5-1|TRBJ1-3
ASSPDNSGNTIY
>12|TRBD2|once|TRBV5-1|TRBJ2-2
ASSSSGTTGELF
>11|NA|NA|TRBV6-5|TRBJ1-1
ATNKHRDTEAF